This T cell receptor (beta chain) was sequenced in a study of T cells in Graves' hyperthyroidism and ophthalmopathy. As for the study in general: Peripheral blood was collected at initial diagnosis, before any treatment.

Fresh peripheral blood, 10 ml, yielded the PBMCs. The CDR3 sequence is 15 residues long. Germline V lookup: CDR1 SEHNR, CDR2 FQNEAQ (reference sequence). The V segment lost 5 bases and the J segment 10 bases; nucleotides outside the gene matches: 10. TCR beta CDR3 region amplification was performed from RNA transcripts. Using the HTBI primer set, a first-round RT-PCR was run on the TCR CDR3. One entry per CDR3 protein results from TCRdb running MiXCR on the multiplex PCR reads. Of hundreds of thousands of distinct CDR3 sequences listed, about 15% are singletons. The sequenced sample was blood. The clonotype was recovered from a young man with Graves' ophthalmopathy. The chain recombines TRBV7-9 with TRBJ1-6; 8 nucleotides line up with TRBD1. Here the CDR3 reads CASSVRTGGVSPLHF. The CDR3 region has the DNA TGTGCCAGCAGCGTACGAACAGGGGGTGTCTCACCCCTCCACTTT.